This is a list of T cell receptor beta chains from one sample in a study of blood T cell repertoires in COVID-19. Produced via immunoSEQ multiplex PCR; TCRdb's table is partial and in-frame only. The table has about 190,000 clones, roughly 80% seen once; the top ten hold about 3.5%. Input material: PBMCs or T cells enriched from blood (not recorded which). The source is a woman younger than 45 who had recovered from COVID-19. Each CDR3 is given with its conserved first and last residue. D genes are given only for firm matches. Clone size appears in some rows only: once, few, many, or a class for an expanded clone.

TGTGCCAGCAGCTTATCGAGGGCGTCCCACCAGTATTTT CASSLSRASHQYF TRBJ2-3 TRBV11-3 NA NA
TGTGCCAGCAGTTTCAGGGTTTGTACCTTC CASSFRVCTF TRBJ1-2 TRBV12-3/TRBV12-4 NA NA
TGTGCCAGTAGGATACATAATGAGCAGTTCTTC CASRIHNEQFF TRBJ2-1 TRBV19 NA NA
TGTGCCAGCAGCTTAGGCCCAAACAGCCAAGAGACCCAGTACTTC CASSLGPNSQETQYF TRBJ2-5 TRBV11-3 once NA
TGTGCCAGTAGTCGCTCGGACAGGACCAGTTATGGCTACACCTTC CASSRSDRTSYGYTF TRBJ1-2 TRBV19 NA TRBD1
TGTGCCAGCTCACCTACTACACAGGGGGAGACCCAGTACTTC CASSPTTQGETQYF TRBJ2-5 TRBV18 NA TRBD1
TGTGCCAGCAGCGTAGAAGGCGGAAACACTGAAGCTTTCTTT CASSVEGGNTEAFF TRBJ1-1 TRBV9 NA NA
TGTGCCAGCAGCTTAGAAGTCGTCGAGCGGGAGGAGCAGTACTTC CASSLEVVEREEQYF TRBJ2-7 TRBV7-8 NA TRBD2
TGCGCCAGCAGCGACGGGACTAGCGGGGGGAGAAGCACAGATACGCAGTATTTT CASSDGTSGGRSTDTQYF TRBJ2-3 TRBV5-1 NA TRBD2
TGCGCCAGCAATTGGGGGACAGGGGGCAACACTGAAGCTTTCTTT CASNWGTGGNTEAFF TRBJ1-1 TRBV5-1 NA TRBD1